Listed here are 4 T cell receptor beta chains from one sample, sequenced in a study of graft-versus-host responses after intestinal transplantation. Sequencing used immunoSEQ multiplex PCR; TCRdb keeps in-frame clones, though not all of them. This table has 5,000 to 7,000 clones, roughly 20% appearing once. Sequenced material: alloreactive CD4+ T cells from a mixed lymphocyte reaction culture, taken before transplantation. Subset specified: CFSE-low proliferating T cells sorted from approximately six-day pre-transplant mixed lymphocyte reaction (GvH or HvG direction). Receptors originate from a human patient who was an organ donor for intestinal transplantation.

V and J are TRBV11-1 and TRBJ2-1; D is perhaps TRBD2 (6 bases). Germline V lookup: CDR1 SGHAT, CDR2 FQDESV (reference sequence). The V gene lost 3 bases and the J gene lost 9 bases, with 18 bases spanning the gap. This CDR3 comprises 15 residues. CDR3 nucleotides: TGTGCCAGCAGCTTGTTTCGGTCGGGGGTAACTGAGCAGTTCTTC. It specifies CASSLFRSGVTEQFF.

V gene TRBV4-2 combines with J gene TRBJ2-7; 9 nucleotides match TRBD2. V lost 2 bases and J lost 2; bases outside the gene matches: 10. CDR3 size: 17 residues. CDR1 is LGHNA and CDR2 is YNFKEQ in the germline V gene. The CDR3 region has the DNA TGTGCCAGCAGCCAACACGAGACTAGCGGAATAACCTACGAGCAGTACTTC. Translation: CASSQHETSGITYEQYF.

The chain is built from TRBV6-1 and TRBJ2-5, with TRBD2 matching 7 bases. The DNA end favors TRBJ2-7, so the J call may be wrong. The germline gives CDR1 MNHNS, CDR2 SASEGT. The CDR3 totals 12 residues. The CDR3 bases are TGTGCCGGGGGGGGTCCCTCCTACGAGCAGTACTTC. Residues: CAGGGPSYEQYF.

J is TRBJ2-6 and V is TRBV28; no reliable D call. Germline CDR1 MDHEN, CDR2 SYDVKM. This CDR3 region has 18 residues. The V gene lost 5 bases and the J gene lost 5 bases, with 22 bases spanning the gap. The CDR3 sequence is CASSILGLTQSRANVLTF. The CDR3 nucleotides read TGTGCCAGCAGTATCCTGGGCTTGACACAAAGTCGGGCCAACGTCCTGACTTTC.